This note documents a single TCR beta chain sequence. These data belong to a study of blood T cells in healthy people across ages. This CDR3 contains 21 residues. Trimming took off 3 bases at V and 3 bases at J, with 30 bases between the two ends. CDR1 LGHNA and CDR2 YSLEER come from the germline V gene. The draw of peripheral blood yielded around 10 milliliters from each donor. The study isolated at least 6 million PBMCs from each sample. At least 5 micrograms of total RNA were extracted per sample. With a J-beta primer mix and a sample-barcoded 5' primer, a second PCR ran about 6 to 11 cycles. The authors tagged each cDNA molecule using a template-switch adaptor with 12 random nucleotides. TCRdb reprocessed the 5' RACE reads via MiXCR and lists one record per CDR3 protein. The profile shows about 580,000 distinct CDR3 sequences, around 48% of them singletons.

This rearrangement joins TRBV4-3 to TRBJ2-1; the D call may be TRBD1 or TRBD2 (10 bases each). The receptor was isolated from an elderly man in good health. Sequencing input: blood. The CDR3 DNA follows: TGCGCCAGCAGCCAGGCCCGGGACAGGGGAAGACTAGCGGGTAGCTACAATGAGCAGTTCTTC. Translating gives CASSQARDRGRLAGSYNEQFF.